The 5 T cell receptor beta chains in this list originate from one sample, sequenced in a study of graft-versus-host responses after intestinal transplantation. The table came from immunoSEQ multiplex PCR; TCRdb's copy has only in-frame clones and leaves some out. This sample has approximately 26,000 clones, with roughly 85% found just once. The sample here was PBMCs, taken 28 days after intestinal transplant. These receptors originate from a human patient who received an intestinal transplant, so some T cells may come from the graft donor.

DNA for the CDR3: TGCAGCGCCTTCCGAGCGGGAGGGGTCCACGAGCAGTACTTC. Translated, it gives CSAFRAGGVHEQYF. The chain recombines TRBV29-1 with TRBJ2-7; 10 bases fit TRBD2. The ends lost 7 bases at V and 5 bases at J; junction bases unmatched: 11. Germline assignment: CDR1 SQVTM and CDR2 ANQGSEA. This CDR3 is built from 14 residues.

This clone was counted once. The rearrangement uses TRBV25-1 and TRBJ1-2; a weak D match, TRBD1 (5 bases). The CDR3 sequence is 13 residues long. V shed 7 bases and J shed 4 bases, with 13 bases lying between them. Germline CDR1 MGHDK, CDR2 SYGVNS. The CDR3: CASTRGDLYGYTF. In nucleotides, the CDR3 is TGTGCCAGCACAAGGGGAGACCTCTATGGCTACACCTTC.

CDR3 sequence reads: CSVEGLPSYNEQFF. In DNA, the CDR3 is TGCAGCGTTGAGGGACTTCCCTCCTACAATGAGCAGTTCTTC. The genes are TRBV29-1 and TRBJ2-1; maybe TRBD2 (6 bases). CDR1 and CDR2 from the germline V gene are SQVTM and ANQGSEA. Trimming stripped 3 bases from V and 0 bases from J, with 9 bases between. The CDR3 consists of 14 residues.

The rearrangement uses TRBV6-1 and TRBJ1-4, with D perhaps TRBD1 (6 bases). Trimming shortened V by 7 bases and J by 12 bases, and 18 bases separated the two germline ends. This CDR3 spans 13 amino acids. Germline V gives CDR1 MNHNS, CDR2 SASEGT. The CDR3 coding sequence is TGTGCCAGCAACCCCACAGGGAACGGGGAACTGTTTTTT. It encodes CASNPTGNGELFF.

The V call is TRBV6-5, the J call TRBJ1-1; 9 positions agree with TRBD1. With 2 bases clipped from V and 7 bases from J, the junction kept 2 bases outside the gene matches. This CDR3 is built from 13 residues. Germline-derived CDR1 and CDR2 are MNHEY and SVGAGI. Written as DNA, the CDR3 is TGTGCCAGCAGTTACGGGACAGGGTTTGAAGCTTTCTTT. Translating gives CASSYGTGFEAFF.